This passage covers 10 T cell receptor beta chains from one sample sequenced in a study of blood T cell repertoires in COVID-19. Generated by immunoSEQ multiplex PCR, the TCRdb table keeps only in-frame clones and is missing some. The sample includes around 150,000 clones, 92% of them seen just once. The sequenced material came from peripheral blood. The receptors derive from a man aged 25-45 years with COVID-19, enrolled during active disease.

The chain recombines TRBV7-2 with TRBJ2-1, with 13 bases matching TRBD2. Losses at the gene ends were 5 bases for V and 2 bases for J; bases not matched to a gene: 9. The CDR3 has 18 amino acids. Germline CDR1 reads SGHTA; CDR2 reads FQGNSA. CDR3 sequence: CASSPGTSGILTYNEQFF. For the CDR3, the DNA is TGTGCCAGCAGCCCCGGGACTAGCGGGATCTTAACCTACAATGAGCAGTTCTTC.

The chain carries TRBV14 and TRBJ2-1, with D perhaps matching TRBD1 (7 bases). In germline, CDR1 is SGHDN, CDR2 FVKESK. The CDR3 totals 16 residues. The V end lost 0 bases, the J end lost 6 bases, and 15 bases lay between the germline ends. Here the CDR3 reads CASSQESWQGGNEQFF. CDR3 sequence (DNA): TGTGCCAGCAGCCAAGAATCGTGGCAGGGGGGCAATGAGCAGTTCTTC.

This clone occurred a few times. V gene TRBV28 combines with J gene TRBJ1-1; TRBD1 is a possible D gene (6 bases). V dropped 3 bases and J dropped 1 base, with 9 bases sitting between them. Germline CDR1 is MDHEN and CDR2 is SYDVKM. The CDR3 covers 14 residues. The CDR3 DNA sequence: TGTGCCAGCAGTTTCACACAGGGGAACACTGAAGCTTTCTTT. It is translated as CASSFTQGNTEAFF.

V and J are TRBV7-2 and TRBJ1-3; D gene ambiguous. With 1 base removed from V and 0 bases from J, the gap between germline ends came to 7 bases. The CDR3 is 15 residues long. The germline V gene has CDR1 SGHTA and CDR2 FQGNSA. The CDR3 protein is CASSLGTDSGNTIYF. For the CDR3, the DNA is TGTGCCAGCAGCTTAGGCACAGACTCTGGAAACACCATATATTTT.

The V gene is TRBV28, the J gene TRBJ1-2; TRBD1 matches 7 bases. With 3 bases clipped from V and 6 bases from J, the junction kept 10 bases outside the gene matches. CDR3 size: 15 residues. In germline, CDR1 is MDHEN, CDR2 SYDVKM. CDR3: CASSFGVTGVNGYTF. In DNA form, the CDR3 reads TGTGCCAGCAGTTTCGGAGTCACAGGGGTAAATGGCTACACCTTC.

V is TRBV6-5 and J is TRBJ1-1; D ambiguous. This CDR3 is 14 amino acids long. Germline CDR1 MNHEY, CDR2 SVGAGI. Trimming stripped 1 base from V and 5 bases from J, with 11 bases between. CDR3 coding DNA: TGTGCCAGCAGTTACTTTCTCGGAGGGACTGAAGCTTTCTTT. It specifies CASSYFLGGTEAFF.

This chain's CDR3 is CASSPLTSGGPGTQYF. In DNA, the CDR3 is TGCGCCAGCAGCCCCCTGACTAGCGGGGGGCCGGGTACGCAGTATTTT. The rearrangement joins TRBV5-1 to TRBJ2-3; TRBD2 matches 13 bases. After removal of 4 bases from V and 8 bases from J, the junction contained 10 bases not matched to a gene. Germline values: CDR1 SGHRS, CDR2 YFSETQ. There are 16 residues in the CDR3.

This clone came up a few times. V gene TRBV6-2 or TRBV6-3 combines with J gene TRBJ2-3, with D unclear. This CDR3 has 15 residues. V was cut by 0 bases and J by 2 bases, with 9 bases left in between. Per germline, CDR1 MNHEY and CDR2 SVGEGT. DNA for the CDR3: TGTGCCAGCAGTTACTCGAGCTCTCTCACAGATACGCAGTATTTT. Translated: CASSYSSSLTDTQYF.

The chain links TRBV3-1 (or the pseudogene TRBV3-2) to TRBJ2-3; 8 nucleotides agree with TRBD2. V lost 4 bases and J lost 3; bases outside the gene matches: 6. CDR1 is LGHDT and CDR2 is YNNKEL in the germline V gene (reference sequence). The CDR3 is 15 residues long. The CDR3 DNA follows: TGTGCCAGCAGCCCTATGGGCGGGGGGACAGATACGCAGTATTTT. Translating it yields CASSPMGGGTDTQYF.

The chain recombines TRBV7-2 with TRBJ2-5; TRBD2 aligns across 8 bases. The ends lost 3 bases at V and 10 bases at J; junction bases unmatched: 16. The CDR3 is 16 residues long. Germline V gives CDR1 SGHTA, CDR2 FQGNSA. This chain's CDR3 is CASSLQRGPPRDIQYF. The CDR3 coding sequence is TGTGCCAGCAGCTTGCAGCGGGGGCCCCCAAGAGATATCCAGTACTTC.